Sequencing of this T cell receptor beta chain was carried out in a study of CD8+CD57+ T cells in acquired aplastic anemia (dated by TCRdb to 2017 to 2018). Study-wide context: Extracted DNA from sorted CD4+ and CD8+ cells averaged approximately 3 ug, ranging from about 0.18 to 27.4 ug. CD8+CD57+ expansion was defined as frequency above the mean frequency observed in healthy subjects. The investigation overall reported the following: About 29 CD8+ CDR3 sequences were found to be shared between patients and controls, but these sequences appeared to be highly expressed in patients and within the immunodominant clones of the patients. No significant difference in CD8+ Simpson's diversity was found between patients and healthy controls (P=0.060).

Patients chosen for sequencing had shown expansion of CD8+CD57+ cells by flow cytometry. Every patient had a diagnosis of severe acquired aplastic anemia based on International Study of Aplastic Anemia and Agranulocytosis and Camitta criteria. At the time blood was sampled, none of the patients had received any therapy. In the study, sorted CD4+ and CD8+ blood T cells from patients with severe aplastic anemia and from healthy subjects underwent deep sequencing of TCR repertoires. Patients were enrolled under clinicaltrials.gov protocols 00001620, 01623167, 00001397, 00071045, 00081523 and 00961064 in the USA. Ficoll-Paque density gradient centrifugation was used to isolate peripheral blood mononuclear cells. Before DNA was extracted, CD4+ and CD8+ T cells were sorted using either FACS or magnetic beads. Genomic DNA was used as template for profiling of TCR beta VDJ combinations and CDR3 sequences. TCR repertoire sequencing was run on an Illumina HiSeq 2000. The original pipeline was this. Repertoires were assessed using TRBV/TRBJ rearrangement plots, CDR3 size and DJ length profiles, and Simpson's diversity index. The most abundant DNA sequence in the deep sequencing data was defined as the immunodominant clone. CDR3 amino acid sequences were checked for sharing between subjects and were compared against published repertoires and the VDJdb database. Through fastp at Q25 and MiXCR, TCRdb rebuilt clones from the public reads, retaining in-frame beta chains. Rows are unified per CDR3 protein, each entry keeping the most common DNA and genes. TCRdb, not the original authors, processed these V and J calls. Recorded for this sample are 220,000 or so distinct CDR3 sequences; approximately 65% of them occurred a single time. Of the sample, roughly 62% is held by the ten largest clones.

As regards this clonotype: Its specific antigen is unknown. Base quality data are lacking; no much larger clone is found one base away.

The V end gives up 6 bases and the J end 0 bases, leaving 2 bases in the junction not matched to a gene. There are 14 amino acids in the CDR3, from cysteine to phenylalanine inclusive. Only CDR3 DNA is held: 42 bases, read in frame from base 1. Based on the germline V gene, the CDR1 and CDR2 sequences are WSHSY and SAAADI. The sequence was obtained from a human donor with aplastic anemia. What was sequenced was sorted CD4+, CD8+, or CD8+CD57+ T cells (not recorded which) from PBMCs. The rearranged chain carries TRBV10-2 and TRBJ2-1; 7 of the junction bases match TRBD2. The nucleotide sequence reads TGCGCCAGCAGGGCGGGAGACTCCTACAATGAGCAGTTCTTC. The encoded protein is CASRAGDSYNEQFF.